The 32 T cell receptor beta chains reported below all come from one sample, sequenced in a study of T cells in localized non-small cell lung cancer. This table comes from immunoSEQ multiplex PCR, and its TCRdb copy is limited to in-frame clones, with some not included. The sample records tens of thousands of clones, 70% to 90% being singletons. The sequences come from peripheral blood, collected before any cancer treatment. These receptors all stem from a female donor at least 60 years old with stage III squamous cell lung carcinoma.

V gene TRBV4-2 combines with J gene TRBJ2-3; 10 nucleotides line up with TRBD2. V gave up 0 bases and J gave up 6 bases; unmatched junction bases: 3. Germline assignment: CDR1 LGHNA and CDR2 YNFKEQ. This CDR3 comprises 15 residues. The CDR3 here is CASSQERAGGDTQYF. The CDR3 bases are TGTGCCAGCAGCCAAGAAAGAGCGGGAGGGGATACGCAGTATTTT.

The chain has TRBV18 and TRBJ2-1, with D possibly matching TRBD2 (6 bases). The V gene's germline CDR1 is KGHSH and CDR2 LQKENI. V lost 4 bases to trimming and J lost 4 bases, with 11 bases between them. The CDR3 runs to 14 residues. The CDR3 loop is CASSLTGTYNEQFF. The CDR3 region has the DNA TGTGCCAGCTCACTAACCGGGACTTACAATGAGCAGTTCTTC.

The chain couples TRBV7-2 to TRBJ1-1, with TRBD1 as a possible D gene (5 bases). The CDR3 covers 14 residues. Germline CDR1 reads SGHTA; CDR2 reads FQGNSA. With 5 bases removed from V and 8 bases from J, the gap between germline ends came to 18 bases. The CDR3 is CASSPSLGGSEAFF. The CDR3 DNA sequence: TGTGCCAGCAGCCCTTCCCTGGGGGGAAGCGAAGCTTTCTTT.

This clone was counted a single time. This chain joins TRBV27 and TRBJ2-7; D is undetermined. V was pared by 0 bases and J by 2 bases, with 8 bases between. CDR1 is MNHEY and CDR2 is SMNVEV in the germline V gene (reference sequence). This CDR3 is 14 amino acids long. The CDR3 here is CASSLSAGPYEQYF. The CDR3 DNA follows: TGTGCCAGCAGTTTATCGGCCGGGCCCTACGAGCAGTACTTC.

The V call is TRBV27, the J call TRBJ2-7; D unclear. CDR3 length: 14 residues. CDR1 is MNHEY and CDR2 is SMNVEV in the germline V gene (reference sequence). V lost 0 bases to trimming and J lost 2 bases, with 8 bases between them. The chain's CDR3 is CASSLSLSPYEQYF. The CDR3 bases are TGTGCCAGCAGTTTATCCCTTTCCCCCTACGAGCAGTACTTC.

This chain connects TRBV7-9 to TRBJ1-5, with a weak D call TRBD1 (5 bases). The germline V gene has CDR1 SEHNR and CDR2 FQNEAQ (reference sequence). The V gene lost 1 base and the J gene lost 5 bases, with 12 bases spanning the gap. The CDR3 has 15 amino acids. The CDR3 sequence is CASSLDSPGDQPQHF. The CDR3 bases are TGTGCCAGCAGCTTAGATTCTCCGGGGGATCAGCCCCAGCATTTT.

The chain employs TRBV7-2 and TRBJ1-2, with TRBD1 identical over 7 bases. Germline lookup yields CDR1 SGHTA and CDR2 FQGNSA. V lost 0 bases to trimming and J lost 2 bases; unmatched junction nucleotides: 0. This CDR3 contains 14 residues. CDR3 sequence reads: CASSLAGQNYGYTF. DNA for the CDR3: TGTGCCAGCAGCTTAGCGGGACAGAACTATGGCTACACCTTC.

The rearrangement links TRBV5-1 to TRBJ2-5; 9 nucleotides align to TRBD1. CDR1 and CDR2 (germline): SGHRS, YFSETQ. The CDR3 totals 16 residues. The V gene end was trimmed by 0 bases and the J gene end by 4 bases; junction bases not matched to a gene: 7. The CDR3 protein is CASSLDGQGLGETQYF. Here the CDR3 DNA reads TGCGCCAGCAGCTTGGACGGACAGGGGCTGGGAGAGACCCAGTACTTC.

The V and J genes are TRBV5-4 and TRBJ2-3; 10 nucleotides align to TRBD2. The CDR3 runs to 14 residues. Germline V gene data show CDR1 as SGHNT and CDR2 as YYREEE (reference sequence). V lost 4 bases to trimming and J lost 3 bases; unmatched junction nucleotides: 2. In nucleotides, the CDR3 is TGTGCCAGCAGCGAACTAGCGGGAACAGATACGCAGTATTTT. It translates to CASSELAGTDTQYF.

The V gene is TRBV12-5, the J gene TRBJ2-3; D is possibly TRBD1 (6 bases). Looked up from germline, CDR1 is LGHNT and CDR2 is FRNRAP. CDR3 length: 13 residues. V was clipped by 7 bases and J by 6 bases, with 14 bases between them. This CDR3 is CASAKQGIDTQYF. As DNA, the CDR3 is TGTGCTAGTGCCAAACAGGGTATCGATACGCAGTATTTT.

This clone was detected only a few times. The CDR3 DNA sequence: TGTGCCAGCAGCTCCAATACCCGACTCACGGGGCACTATGGCTACACCTTC. Residues: CASSSNTRLTGHYGYTF. The genes are TRBV7-2 and TRBJ1-2; tentative D call: TRBD1 (5 bases). V was pared by 4 bases and J by 3 bases, with 21 bases between. The CDR3 is made up of 17 amino acids. Germline CDR1 and CDR2: SGHTA and FQGNSA.

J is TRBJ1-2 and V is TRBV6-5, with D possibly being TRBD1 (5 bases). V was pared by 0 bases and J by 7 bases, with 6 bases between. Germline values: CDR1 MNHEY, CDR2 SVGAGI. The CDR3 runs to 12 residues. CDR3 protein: CASSYSGTGYTF. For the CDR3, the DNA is TGTGCCAGCAGTTACTCGGGGACTGGCTACACCTTC.

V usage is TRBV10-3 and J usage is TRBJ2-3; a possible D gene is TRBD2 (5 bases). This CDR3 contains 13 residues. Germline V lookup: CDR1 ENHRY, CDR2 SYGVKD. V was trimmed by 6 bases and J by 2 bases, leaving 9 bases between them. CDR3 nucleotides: TGTGCCATCAGCCTAGCAGACACAGATACGCAGTATTTT. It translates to CAISLADTDTQYF.

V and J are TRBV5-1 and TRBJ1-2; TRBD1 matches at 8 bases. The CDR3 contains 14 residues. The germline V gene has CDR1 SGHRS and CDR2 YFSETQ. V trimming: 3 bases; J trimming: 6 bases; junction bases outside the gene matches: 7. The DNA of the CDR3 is TGCGCCAGCAGCTGGGGACAGGCCAAAAATGGCTACACCTTC. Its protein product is CASSWGQAKNGYTF.

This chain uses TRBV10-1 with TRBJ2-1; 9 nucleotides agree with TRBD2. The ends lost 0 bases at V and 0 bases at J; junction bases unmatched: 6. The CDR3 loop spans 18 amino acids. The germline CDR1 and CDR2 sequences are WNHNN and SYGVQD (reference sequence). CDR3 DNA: TGCGCCAGCAGTGAGTCTAAGCGGGGGGATAGCTCCTACAATGAGCAGTTCTTC. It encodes CASSESKRGDSSYNEQFF.

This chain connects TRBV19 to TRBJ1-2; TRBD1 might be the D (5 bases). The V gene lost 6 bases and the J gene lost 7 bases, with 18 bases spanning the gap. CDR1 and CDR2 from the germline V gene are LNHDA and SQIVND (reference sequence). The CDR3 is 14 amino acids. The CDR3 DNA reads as TGTGCCAGTAGGACTCTCGGACATTCTGGTGGCTACACCTTC. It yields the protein CASRTLGHSGGYTF.

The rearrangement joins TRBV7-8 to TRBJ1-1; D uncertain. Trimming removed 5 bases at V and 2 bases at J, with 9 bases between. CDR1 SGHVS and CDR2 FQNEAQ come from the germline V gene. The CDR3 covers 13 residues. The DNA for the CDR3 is TGTGCCAGCAGCCACCCAGTCAACACTGAAGCTTTCTTT. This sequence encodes CASSHPVNTEAFF.

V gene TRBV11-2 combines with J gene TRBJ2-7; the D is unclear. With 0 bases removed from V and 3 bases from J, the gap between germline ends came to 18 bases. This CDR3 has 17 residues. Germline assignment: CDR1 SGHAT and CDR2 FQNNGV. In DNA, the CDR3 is TGTGCCAGCAGCTTAGATTCCCTCAGACCCTGGGACTACGAGCAGTACTTC. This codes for CASSLDSLRPWDYEQYF.

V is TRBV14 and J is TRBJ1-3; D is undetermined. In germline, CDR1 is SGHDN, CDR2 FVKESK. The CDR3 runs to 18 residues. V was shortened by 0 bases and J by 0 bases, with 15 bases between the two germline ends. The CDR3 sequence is CASSQDSGSSPSGNTIYF. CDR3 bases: TGTGCCAGCAGCCAAGATTCGGGCAGCTCACCCTCTGGAAACACCATATATTTT.

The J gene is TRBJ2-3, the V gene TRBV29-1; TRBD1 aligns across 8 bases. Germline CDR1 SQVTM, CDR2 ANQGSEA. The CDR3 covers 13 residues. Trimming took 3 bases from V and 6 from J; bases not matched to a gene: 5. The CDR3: CSVDDRGGDTQYF. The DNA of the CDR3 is TGCAGCGTTGATGACAGGGGTGGGGATACGCAGTATTTT.

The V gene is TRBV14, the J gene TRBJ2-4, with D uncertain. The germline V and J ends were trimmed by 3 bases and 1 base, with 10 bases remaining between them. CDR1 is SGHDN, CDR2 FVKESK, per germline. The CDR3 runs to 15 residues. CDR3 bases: TGTGCCAGCAGCCAGAGAGCCAGCGCCAAAAACATTCAGTACTTC. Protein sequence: CASSQRASAKNIQYF.

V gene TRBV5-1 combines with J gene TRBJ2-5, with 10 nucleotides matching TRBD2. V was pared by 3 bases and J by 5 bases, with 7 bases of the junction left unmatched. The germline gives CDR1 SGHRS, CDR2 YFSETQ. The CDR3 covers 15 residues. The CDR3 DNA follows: TGCGCCAGCAGCTCTCCGGGACTAGCGATTGAGACCCAGTACTTC. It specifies CASSSPGLAIETQYF.

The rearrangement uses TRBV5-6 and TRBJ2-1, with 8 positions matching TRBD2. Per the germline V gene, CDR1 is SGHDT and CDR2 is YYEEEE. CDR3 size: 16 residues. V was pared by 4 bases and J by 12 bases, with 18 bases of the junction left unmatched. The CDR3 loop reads CASSREGGVSYGAQFF. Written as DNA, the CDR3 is TGTGCCAGCAGCCGGGAGGGAGGCGTATCCTACGGGGCGCAGTTCTTC.

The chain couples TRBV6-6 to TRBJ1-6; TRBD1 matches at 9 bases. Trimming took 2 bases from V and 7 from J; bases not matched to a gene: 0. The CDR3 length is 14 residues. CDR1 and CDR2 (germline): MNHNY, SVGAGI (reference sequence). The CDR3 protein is CASSYDRGNSPLHF. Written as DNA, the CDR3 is TGTGCCAGCAGTTACGACAGGGGGAATTCACCCCTCCACTTT.

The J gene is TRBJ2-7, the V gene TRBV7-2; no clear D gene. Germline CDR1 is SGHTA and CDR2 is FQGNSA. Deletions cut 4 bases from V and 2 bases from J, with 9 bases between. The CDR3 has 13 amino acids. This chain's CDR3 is CASSSINAYEQYF. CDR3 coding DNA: TGTGCCAGCAGCTCGATTAATGCCTACGAGCAGTACTTC.

In DNA form, the CDR3 reads TGTGCCAGCAGTCCCGGGACAGTCTTAAGTGGCTACACCTTC. Translated: CASSPGTVLSGYTF. This sequence joins TRBV25-1 and TRBJ1-2; 7 bases are a match to TRBD1. CDR1 and CDR2 from the germline V gene are MGHDK and SYGVNS. The CDR3 covers 14 residues. Trimming cost V 5 bases and J 7 bases; bases outside gene matches: 10.

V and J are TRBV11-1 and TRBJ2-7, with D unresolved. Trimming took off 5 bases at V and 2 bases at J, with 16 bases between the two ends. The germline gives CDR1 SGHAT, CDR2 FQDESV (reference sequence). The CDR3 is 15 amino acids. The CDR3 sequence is CASSPDQRLAYEQYF. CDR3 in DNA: TGTGCCAGCAGCCCAGACCAACGGCTCGCCTACGAGCAGTACTTC.

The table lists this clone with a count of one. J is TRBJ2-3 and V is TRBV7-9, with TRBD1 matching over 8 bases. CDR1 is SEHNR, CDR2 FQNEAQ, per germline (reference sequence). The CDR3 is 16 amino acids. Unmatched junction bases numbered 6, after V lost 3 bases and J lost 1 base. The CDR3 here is CASSLTRGLGTDTQYF. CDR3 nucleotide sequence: TGTGCCAGCAGCTTGACCAGGGGGCTGGGCACAGATACGCAGTATTTT.

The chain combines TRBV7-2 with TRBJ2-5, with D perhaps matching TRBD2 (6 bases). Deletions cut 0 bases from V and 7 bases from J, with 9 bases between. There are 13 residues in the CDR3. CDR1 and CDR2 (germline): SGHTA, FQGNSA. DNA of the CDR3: TGTGCCAGCAGCTTAGCGGTCGGGGGGACCCAGTACTTC. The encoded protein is CASSLAVGGTQYF. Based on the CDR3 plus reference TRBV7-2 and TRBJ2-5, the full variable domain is GAGVSQSPSNKVTEKGKDVELRCDPISGHTALYWYRQSLGQGLEFLIYFQGNSAPDKSGLPSDRFSAERTGGSVSTLTIQRTQQEDSAVYLCASSLAVGGTQYFGPGTRLLVL.

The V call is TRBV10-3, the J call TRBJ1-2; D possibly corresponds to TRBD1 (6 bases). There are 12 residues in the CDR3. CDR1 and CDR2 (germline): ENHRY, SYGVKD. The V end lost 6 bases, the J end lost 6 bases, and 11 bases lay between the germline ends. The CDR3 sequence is CAISSDSNGYTF. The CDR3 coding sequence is TGTGCCATCAGCTCGGACAGCAATGGCTACACCTTC.

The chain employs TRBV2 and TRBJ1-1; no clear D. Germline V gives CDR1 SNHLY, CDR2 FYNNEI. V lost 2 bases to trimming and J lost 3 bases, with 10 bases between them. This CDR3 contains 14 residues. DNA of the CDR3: TGTGCCAGCAGTGAAACGGTGTATGACACTGAAGCTTTCTTT. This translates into CASSETVYDTEAFF.

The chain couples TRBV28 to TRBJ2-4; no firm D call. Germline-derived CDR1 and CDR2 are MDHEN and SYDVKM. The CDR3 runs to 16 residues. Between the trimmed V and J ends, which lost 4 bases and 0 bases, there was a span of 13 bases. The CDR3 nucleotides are TGTGCCAGCAGTTCCGTACGACCCGGAGCCAAAAACATTCAGTACTTC. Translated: CASSSVRPGAKNIQYF.